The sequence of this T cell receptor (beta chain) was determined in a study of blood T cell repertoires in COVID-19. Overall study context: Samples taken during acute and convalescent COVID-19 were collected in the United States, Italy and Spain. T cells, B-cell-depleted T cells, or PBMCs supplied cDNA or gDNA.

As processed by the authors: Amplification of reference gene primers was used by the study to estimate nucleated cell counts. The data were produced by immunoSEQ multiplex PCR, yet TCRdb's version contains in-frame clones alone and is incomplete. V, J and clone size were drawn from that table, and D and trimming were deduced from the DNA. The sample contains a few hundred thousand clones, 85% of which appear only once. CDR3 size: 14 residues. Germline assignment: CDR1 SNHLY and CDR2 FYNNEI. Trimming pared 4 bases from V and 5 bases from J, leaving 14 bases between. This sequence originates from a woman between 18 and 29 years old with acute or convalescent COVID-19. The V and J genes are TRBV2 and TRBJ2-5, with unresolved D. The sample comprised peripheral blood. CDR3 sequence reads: CASSVDNEAETQYF. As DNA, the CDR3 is TGTGCCAGCAGTGTTGATAATGAAGCGGAGACCCAGTACTTC.